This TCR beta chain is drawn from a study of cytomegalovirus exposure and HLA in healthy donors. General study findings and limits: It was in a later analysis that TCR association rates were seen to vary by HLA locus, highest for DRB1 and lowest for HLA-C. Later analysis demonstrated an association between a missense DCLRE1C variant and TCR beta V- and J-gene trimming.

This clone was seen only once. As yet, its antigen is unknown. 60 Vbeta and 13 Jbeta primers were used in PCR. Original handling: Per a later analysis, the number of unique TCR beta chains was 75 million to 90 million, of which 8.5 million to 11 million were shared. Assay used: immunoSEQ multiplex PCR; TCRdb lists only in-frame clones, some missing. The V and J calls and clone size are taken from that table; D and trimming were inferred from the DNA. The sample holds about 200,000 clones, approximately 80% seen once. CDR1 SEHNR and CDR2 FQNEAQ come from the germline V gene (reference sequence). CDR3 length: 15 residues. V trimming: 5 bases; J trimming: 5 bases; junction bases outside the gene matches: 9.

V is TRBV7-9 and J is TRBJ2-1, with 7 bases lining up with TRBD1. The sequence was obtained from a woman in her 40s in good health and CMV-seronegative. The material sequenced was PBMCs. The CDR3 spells CASSTPGGQNNEQFF. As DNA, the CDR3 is TGTGCCAGCAGCACCCCAGGGGGTCAGAACAATGAGCAGTTCTTC.